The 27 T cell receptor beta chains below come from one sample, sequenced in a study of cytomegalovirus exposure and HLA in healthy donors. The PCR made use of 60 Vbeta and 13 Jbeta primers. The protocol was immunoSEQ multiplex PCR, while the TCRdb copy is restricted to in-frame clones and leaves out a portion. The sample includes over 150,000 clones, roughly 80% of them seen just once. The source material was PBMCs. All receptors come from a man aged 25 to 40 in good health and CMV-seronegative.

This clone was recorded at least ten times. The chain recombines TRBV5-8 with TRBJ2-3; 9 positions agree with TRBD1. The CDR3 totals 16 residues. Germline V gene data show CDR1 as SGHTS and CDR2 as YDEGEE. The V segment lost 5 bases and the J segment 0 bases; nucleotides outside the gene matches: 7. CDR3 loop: CASRRTGVYSTDTQYF. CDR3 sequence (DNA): TGTGCCAGCAGGCGGACAGGGGTATATAGCACAGATACGCAGTATTTT. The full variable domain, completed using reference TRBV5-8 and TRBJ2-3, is EAGVTQSPTHLIKTRGQQATLRCSPISGHTSVYWYQQALGLGLQFLLWYDEGEERNRGNFPPRFSGRQFPNYSSELNVNALELEDSALYLCASRRTGVYSTDTQYFGPGTRLTVL.

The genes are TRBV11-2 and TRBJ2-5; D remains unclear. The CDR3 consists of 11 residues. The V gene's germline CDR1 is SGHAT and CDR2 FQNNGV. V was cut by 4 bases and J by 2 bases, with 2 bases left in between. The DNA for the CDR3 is TGTGCCAGCAGCTCACAAGAGACCCAGTACTTC. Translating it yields CASSSQETQYF.

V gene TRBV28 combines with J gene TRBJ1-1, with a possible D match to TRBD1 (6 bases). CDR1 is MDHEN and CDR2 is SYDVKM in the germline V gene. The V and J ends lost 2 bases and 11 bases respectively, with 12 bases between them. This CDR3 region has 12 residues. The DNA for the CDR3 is TGTGCCAGCAGTTTAGGACAGTTAGAGGCTTTCTTT. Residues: CASSLGQLEAFF.

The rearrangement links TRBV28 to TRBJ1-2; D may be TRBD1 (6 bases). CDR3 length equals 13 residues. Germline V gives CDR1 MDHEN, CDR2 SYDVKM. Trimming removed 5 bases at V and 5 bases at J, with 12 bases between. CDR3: CASSPYQGYGYTF. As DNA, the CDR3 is TGTGCCAGCAGTCCCTACCAGGGGTATGGCTACACCTTC.

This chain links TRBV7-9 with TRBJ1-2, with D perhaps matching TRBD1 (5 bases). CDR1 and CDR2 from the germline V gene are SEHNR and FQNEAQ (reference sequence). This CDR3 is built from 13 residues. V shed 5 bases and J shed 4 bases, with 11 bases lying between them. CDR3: CASSKTVTYGYTF. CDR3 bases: TGTGCCAGCAGCAAGACAGTGACCTATGGCTACACCTTC. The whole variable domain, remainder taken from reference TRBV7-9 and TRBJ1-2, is DTGVSQNPRHKITKRGQNVTFRCDPISEHNRLYWYRQTLGQGPEFLTYFQNEAQLEKSRLLSDRFSAERPKGSFSTLEIQRTEQGDSAMYLCASSKTVTYGYTFGSGTRLTVV.

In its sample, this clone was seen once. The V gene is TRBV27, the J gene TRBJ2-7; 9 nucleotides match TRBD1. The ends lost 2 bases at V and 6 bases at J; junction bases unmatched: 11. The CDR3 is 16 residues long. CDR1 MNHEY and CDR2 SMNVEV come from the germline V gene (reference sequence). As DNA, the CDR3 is TGTGCCAGCAGTTTAACCCCCGGGACAGGGTTGTCCGAGCAGTACTTC. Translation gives CASSLTPGTGLSEQYF.

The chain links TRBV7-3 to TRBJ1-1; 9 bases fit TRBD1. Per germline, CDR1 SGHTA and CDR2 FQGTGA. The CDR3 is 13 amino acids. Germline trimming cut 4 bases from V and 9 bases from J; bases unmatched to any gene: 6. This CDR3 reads CASSSRTGAQAFF. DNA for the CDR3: TGTGCCAGCAGCTCGAGGACAGGGGCACAAGCTTTCTTT.

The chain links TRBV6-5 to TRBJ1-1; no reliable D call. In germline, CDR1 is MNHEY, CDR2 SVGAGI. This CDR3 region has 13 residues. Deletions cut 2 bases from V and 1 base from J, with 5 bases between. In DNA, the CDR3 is TGTGCCAGCAGTTACCAGAAGAACACTGAAGCTTTCTTT. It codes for CASSYQKNTEAFF.

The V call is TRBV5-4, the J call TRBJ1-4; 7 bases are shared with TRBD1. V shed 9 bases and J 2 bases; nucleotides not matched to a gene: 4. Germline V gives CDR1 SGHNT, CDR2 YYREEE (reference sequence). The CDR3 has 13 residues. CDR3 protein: CATRGGTNEKLFF. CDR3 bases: TGTGCCACCAGGGGGGGGACTAATGAAAAACTGTTTTTT.

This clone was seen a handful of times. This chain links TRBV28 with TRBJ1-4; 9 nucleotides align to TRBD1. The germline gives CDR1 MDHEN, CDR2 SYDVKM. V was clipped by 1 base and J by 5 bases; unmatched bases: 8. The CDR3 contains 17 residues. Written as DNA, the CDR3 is TGTGCCAGCAGTTTATTCGGGGGGGGACAGGGAAATGAAAAACTGTTTTTT. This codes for CASSLFGGGQGNEKLFF.

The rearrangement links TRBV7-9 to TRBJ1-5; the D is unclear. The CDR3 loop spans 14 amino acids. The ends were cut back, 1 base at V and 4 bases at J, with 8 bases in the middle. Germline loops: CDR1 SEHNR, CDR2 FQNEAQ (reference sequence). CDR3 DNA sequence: TGTGCCAGCAGCTTAGGCGGTTTGAATCAGCCCCAGCATTTT. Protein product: CASSLGGLNQPQHF.

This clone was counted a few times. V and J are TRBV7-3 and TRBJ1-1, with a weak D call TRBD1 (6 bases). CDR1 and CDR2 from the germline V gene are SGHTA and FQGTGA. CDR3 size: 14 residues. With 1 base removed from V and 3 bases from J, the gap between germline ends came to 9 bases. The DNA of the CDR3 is TGTGCCAGCAGCTTAATAGAGGGGGACACTGAAGCTTTCTTT. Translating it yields CASSLIEGDTEAFF.

The CDR3 loop is CASSLYRSDYGYTF. DNA of the CDR3: TGTGCCAGCAGCCTCTATCGGAGCGACTATGGCTACACCTTC. V gene TRBV7-8 combines with J gene TRBJ1-2; D is ambiguous. With 5 bases removed from V and 3 bases from J, the gap between germline ends came to 13 bases. Germline-derived CDR1 and CDR2 are SGHVS and FQNEAQ. The CDR3 covers 14 residues. Filled out from reference TRBV7-8 and TRBJ1-2, the complete variable domain reads GAGVSQSPRYKVAKRGQDVALRCDPISGHVSLFWYQQALGQGPEFLTYFQNEAQLDKSGLPSDRFFAERPEGSVSTLKIQRTQQEDSAVYLCASSLYRSDYGYTFGSGTRLTVV.

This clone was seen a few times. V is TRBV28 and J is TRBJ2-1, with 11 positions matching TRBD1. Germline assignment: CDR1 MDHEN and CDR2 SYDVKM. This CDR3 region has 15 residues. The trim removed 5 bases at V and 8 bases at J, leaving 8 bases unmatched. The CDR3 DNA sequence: TGTGCCAGCAGTGCAACGGGACAGGGGGGACATGAGCAGTTCTTC. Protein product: CASSATGQGGHEQFF.

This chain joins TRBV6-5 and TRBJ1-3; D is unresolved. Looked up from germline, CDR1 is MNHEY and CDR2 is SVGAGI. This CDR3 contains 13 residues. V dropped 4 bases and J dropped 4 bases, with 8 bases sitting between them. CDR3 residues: CASSLGVGNTIYF. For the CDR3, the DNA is TGTGCCAGCAGTTTAGGAGTCGGAAACACCATATATTTT.

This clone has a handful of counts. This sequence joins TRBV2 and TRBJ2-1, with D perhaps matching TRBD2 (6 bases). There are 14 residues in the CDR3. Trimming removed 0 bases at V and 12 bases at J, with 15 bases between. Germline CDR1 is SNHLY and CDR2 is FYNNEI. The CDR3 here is CASSEAFRAGGQFF. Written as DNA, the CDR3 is TGTGCCAGCAGTGAAGCCTTTCGGGCCGGGGGGCAGTTCTTC. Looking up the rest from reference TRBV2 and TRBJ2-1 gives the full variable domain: EPEVTQTPSHQVTQMGQEVILRCVPISNHLYFYWYRQILGQKVEFLVSFYNNEISEKSEIFDDQFSVERPDGSNFTLKIRSTKLEDSAMYFCASSEAFRAGGQFFGPGTRLTVL.

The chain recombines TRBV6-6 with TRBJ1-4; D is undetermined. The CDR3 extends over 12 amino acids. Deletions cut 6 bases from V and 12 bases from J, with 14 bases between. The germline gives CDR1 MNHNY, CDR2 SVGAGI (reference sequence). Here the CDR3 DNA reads TGTGCCAGCAGCCGCGATCATGGTGAACTGTTTTTT. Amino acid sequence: CASSRDHGELFF.

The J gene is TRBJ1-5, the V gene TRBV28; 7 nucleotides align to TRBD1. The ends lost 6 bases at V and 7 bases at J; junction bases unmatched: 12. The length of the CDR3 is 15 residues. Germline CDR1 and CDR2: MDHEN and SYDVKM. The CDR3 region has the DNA TGTGCCAGCAGCCAATTACAGGGGTCGGGGCAGCCCCAGCATTTT. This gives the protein CASSQLQGSGQPQHF.

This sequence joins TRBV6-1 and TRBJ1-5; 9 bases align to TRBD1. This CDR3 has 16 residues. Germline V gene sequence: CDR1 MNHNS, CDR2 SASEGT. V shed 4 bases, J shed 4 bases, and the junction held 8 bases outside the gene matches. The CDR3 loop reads CASSVIPGQGNQPQHF. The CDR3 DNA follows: TGTGCCAGCAGTGTTATACCGGGACAGGGAAATCAGCCCCAGCATTTT.

The CDR3 reads CASSPPLVREQYF. In DNA form, the CDR3 reads TGTGCCAGCAGCCCCCCTCTAGTCCGCGAGCAGTACTTC. The chain is built from TRBV5-4 and TRBJ2-7; D is uncertain. The CDR3 runs 13 residues. V was pared by 4 bases and J by 6 bases, with 14 bases between. Per germline, CDR1 SGHNT and CDR2 YYREEE (reference sequence).

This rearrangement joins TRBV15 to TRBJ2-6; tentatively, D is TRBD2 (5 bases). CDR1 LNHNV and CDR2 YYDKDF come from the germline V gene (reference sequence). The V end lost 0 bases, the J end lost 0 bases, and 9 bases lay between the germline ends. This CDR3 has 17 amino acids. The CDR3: CATSRDRGSSGANVLTF. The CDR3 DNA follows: TGTGCCACCAGCAGAGATCGGGGAAGCTCTGGGGCCAACGTCCTGACTTTC.

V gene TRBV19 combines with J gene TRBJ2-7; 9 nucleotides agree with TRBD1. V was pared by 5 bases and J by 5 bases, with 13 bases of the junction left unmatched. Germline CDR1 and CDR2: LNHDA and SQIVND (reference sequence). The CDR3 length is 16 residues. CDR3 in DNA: TGTGCCAGTAGTGTCTCCATAACAGGGGGCAGGAACGAGCAGTACTTC. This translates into CASSVSITGGRNEQYF.

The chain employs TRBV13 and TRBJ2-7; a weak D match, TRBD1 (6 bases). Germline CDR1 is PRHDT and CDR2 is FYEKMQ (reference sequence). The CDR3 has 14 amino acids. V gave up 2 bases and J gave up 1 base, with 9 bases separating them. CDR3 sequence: CASSLSGVSYEQYF. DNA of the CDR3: TGTGCCAGCAGCTTATCAGGGGTGTCCTACGAGCAGTACTTC.

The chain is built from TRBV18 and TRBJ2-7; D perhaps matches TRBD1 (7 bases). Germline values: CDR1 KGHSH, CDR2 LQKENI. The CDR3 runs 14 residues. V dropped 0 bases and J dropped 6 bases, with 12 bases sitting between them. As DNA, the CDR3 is TGTGCCAGCTCACCACCTCAGGGGGAGGTCGAGCAGTACTTC. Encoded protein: CASSPPQGEVEQYF.

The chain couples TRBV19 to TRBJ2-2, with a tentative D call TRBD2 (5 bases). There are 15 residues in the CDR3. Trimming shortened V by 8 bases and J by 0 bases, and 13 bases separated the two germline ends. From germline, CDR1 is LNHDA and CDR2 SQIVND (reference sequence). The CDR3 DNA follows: TGTGCCAGTTACACGGGATTGGCGAACACCGGGGAGCTGTTTTTT. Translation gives CASYTGLANTGELFF.

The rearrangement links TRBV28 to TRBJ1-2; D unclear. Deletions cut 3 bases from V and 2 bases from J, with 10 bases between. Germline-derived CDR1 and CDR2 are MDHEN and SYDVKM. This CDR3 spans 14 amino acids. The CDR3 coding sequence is TGTGCCAGCAGTTTTCAGGACTTCAACTATGGCTACACCTTC. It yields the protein CASSFQDFNYGYTF.

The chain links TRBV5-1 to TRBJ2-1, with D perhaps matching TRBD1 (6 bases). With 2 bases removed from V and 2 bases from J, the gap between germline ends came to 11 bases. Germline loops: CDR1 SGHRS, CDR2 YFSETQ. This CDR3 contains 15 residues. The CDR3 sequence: CASSLETGPYNEQFF. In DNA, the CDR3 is TGCGCCAGCAGCTTAGAGACAGGCCCCTACAATGAGCAGTTCTTC.